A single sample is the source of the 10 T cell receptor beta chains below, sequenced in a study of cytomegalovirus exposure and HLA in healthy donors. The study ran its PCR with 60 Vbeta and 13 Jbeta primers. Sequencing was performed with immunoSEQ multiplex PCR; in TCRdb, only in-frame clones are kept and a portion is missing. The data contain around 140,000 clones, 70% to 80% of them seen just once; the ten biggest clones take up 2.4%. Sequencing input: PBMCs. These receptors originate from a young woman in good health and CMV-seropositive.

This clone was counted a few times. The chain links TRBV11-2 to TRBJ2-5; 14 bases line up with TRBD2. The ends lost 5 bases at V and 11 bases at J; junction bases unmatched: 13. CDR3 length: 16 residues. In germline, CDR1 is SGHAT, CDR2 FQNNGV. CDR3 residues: CASSQTGTSGGMEQYF. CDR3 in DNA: TGTGCCAGCAGCCAAACCGGGACTAGCGGGGGAATGGAGCAGTACTTC.

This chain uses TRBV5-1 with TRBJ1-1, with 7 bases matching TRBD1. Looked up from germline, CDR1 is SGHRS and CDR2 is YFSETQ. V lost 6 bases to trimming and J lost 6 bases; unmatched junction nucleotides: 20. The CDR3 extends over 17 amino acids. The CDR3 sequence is CASKVQGSLIGTSEAFF. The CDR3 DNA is TGCGCCAGCAAGGTACAGGGGTCCCTTATCGGTACTTCTGAAGCTTTCTTT.

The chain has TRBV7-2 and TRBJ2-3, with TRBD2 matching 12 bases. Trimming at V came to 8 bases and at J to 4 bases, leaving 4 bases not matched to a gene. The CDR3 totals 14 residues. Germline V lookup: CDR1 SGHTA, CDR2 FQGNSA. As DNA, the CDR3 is TGTGCCAGCGGACCTAGCGGGGGGGCAGATACGCAGTATTTT. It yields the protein CASGPSGGADTQYF.

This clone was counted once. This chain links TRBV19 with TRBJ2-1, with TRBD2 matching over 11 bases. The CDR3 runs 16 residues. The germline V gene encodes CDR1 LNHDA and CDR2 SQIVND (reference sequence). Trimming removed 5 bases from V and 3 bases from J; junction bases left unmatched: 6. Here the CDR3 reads CASSFLAGGNYNEQFF. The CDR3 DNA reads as TGTGCCAGTAGTTTTTTAGCGGGGGGGAACTACAATGAGCAGTTCTTC.

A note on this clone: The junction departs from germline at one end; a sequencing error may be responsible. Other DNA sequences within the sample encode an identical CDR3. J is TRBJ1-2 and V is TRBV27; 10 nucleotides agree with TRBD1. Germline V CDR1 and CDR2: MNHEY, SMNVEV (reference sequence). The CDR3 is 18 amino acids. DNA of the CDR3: TGCGCCAGCAGCCGGAGACAGGGGGCTTCGGACGTTAACTATGGCTACACCTTC. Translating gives CASSRRQGASDVNYGYTF.

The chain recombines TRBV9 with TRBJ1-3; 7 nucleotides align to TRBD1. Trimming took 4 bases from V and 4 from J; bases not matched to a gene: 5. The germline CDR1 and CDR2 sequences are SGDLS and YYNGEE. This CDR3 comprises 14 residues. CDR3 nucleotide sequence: TGTGCCAGCAGCTCTCAGGGGGGCGGAAACACCATATATTTT. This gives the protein CASSSQGGGNTIYF.

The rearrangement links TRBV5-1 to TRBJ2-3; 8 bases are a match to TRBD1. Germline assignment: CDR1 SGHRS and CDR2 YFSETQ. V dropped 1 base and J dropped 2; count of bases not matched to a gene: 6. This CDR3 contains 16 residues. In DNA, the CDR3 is TGCGCCAGCAGCTTGTGGGGACAGGATTTCACAGATACGCAGTATTTT. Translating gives CASSLWGQDFTDTQYF.

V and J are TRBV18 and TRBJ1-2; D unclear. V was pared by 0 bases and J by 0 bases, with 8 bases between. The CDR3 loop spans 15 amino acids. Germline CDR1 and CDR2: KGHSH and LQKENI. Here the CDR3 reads CASSPPFGPNYGYTF. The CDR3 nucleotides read TGTGCCAGCTCACCACCGTTCGGTCCTAACTATGGCTACACCTTC.

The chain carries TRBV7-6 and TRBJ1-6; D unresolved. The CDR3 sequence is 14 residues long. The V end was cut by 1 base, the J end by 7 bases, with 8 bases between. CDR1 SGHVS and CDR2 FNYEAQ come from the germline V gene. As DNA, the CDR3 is TGTGCCAGCAGCTTAGTGGTCAGGAATTCACCCCTCCACTTT. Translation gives CASSLVVRNSPLHF.

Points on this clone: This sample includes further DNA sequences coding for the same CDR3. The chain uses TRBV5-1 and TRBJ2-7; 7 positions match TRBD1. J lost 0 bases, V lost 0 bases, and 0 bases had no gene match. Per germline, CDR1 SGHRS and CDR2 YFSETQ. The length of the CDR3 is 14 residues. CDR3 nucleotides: TGCGCCAGCAGCTTGGGGGACAGCTCCTACGAGCAGTACTTC. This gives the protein CASSLGDSSYEQYF.